This T cell receptor beta chain was observed in a study of Ad26.COV2.S vaccination and SARS-CoV-2 variants. About the research overall: Administration of Ad26.COV2.S was intramuscular, either once or twice 56 days apart. General study points: Measurements of TCR breadth and depth may have given underestimates of the total T cell responses.

For this clone: The antigen is unknown.

Sequencing was performed with immunoSEQ multiplex PCR; in TCRdb, only in-frame clones are kept and a portion is missing. The table includes about 350,000 clones, roughly 90% detected once. Germline values: CDR1 MGHDK, CDR2 SYGVNS. The CDR3 spans 15 residues. V was clipped by 1 base and J by 0 bases, with 7 bases between them. Described treatment: 19 received Ad26.COV2.S at low or high dose, single or two shots; roughly five received placebo; per-sample allocation not given. Collection of samples fell on day 63 after the first vaccine or placebo injection. The receptor comes from a person aged 18-60 years who received the Ad26.COV2.S COVID-19 vaccine or a placebo. The input for sequencing was peripheral blood, taken in a trial of Ad26.COV2.S vaccine versus placebo. The J gene is TRBJ1-3, the V gene TRBV25-1; D call uncertain. The CDR3 region is CASSESGLSGNTIYF. The CDR3 region has the DNA TGTGCCAGCAGTGAATCTGGACTCTCTGGAAACACCATATATTTT.